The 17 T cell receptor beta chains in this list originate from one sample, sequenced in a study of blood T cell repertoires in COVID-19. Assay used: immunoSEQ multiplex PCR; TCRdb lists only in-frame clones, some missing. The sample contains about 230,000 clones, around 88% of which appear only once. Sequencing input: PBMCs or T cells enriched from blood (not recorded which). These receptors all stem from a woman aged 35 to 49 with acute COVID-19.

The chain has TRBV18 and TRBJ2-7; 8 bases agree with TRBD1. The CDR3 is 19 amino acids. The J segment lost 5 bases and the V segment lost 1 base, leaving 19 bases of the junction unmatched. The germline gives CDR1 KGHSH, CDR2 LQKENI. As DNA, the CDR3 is TGTGCCAGCTCACCACTCATGAAGTTCTATGGACAGGGTGGTAACGAGCAGTACTTC. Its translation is CASSPLMKFYGQGGNEQYF.

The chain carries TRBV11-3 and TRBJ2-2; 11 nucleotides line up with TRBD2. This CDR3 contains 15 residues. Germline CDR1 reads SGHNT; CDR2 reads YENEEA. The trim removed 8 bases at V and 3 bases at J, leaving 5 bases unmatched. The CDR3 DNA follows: TGTGCCAGCGAAGGGACTAGCGGCTACACCGGGGAGCTGTTTTTT. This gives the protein CASEGTSGYTGELFF.

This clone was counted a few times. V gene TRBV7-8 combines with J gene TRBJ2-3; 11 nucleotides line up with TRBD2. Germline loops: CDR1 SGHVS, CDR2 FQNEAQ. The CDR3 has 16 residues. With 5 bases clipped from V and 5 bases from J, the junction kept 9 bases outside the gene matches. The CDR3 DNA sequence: TGTGCCAGCAGCCTAGTAGCGGGAGGGGTGGGAGATACGCAGTATTTT. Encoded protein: CASSLVAGGVGDTQYF.

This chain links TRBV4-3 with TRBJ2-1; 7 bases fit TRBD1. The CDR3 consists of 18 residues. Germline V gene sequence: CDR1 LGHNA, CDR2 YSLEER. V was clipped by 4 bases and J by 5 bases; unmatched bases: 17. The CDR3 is CASSRRLTVRGPDNEQFF. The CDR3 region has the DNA TGCGCCAGCAGCCGCCGACTAACCGTGAGGGGGCCTGACAATGAGCAGTTCTTC.

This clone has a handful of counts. The CDR3 loop is CASSLATAGQGKTQPQHF. CDR3 nucleotide sequence: TGTGCCAGCAGCTTAGCGACCGCTGGACAGGGAAAGACTCAGCCCCAGCATTTT. V usage is TRBV7-9 and J usage is TRBJ1-5; 8 bases fit TRBD1. Losses at the gene ends were 0 bases for V and 6 bases for J; bases not matched to a gene: 13. Per germline, CDR1 SEHNR and CDR2 FQNEAQ (reference sequence). CDR3 size: 18 residues.

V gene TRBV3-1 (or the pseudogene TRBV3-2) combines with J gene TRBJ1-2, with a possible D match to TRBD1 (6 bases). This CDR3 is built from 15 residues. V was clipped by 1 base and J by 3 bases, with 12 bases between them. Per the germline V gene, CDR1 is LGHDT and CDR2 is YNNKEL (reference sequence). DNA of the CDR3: TGTGCCAGCAGCCAAGGCCGACAGGCTTACTATGGCTACACCTTC. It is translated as CASSQGRQAYYGYTF.

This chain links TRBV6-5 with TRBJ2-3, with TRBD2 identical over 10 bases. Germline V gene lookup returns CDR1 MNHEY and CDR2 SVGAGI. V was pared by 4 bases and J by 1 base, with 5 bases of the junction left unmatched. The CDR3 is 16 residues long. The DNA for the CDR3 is TGTGCCAGCAGTTTTTTTACTAGCGGGGGCACAGATACGCAGTATTTT. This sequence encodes CASSFFTSGGTDTQYF.

The CDR3 protein is CATFYSASAYF. CDR3 coding DNA: TGTGCCACCTTTTACTCGGCTAGCGCCTACTTC. The chain combines TRBV12-3 or TRBV12-4 with TRBJ2-5, with D perhaps matching TRBD2 (6 bases). V was shortened by 10 bases and J by 14 bases, with 20 bases between the two germline ends. CDR3 length equals 11 residues.

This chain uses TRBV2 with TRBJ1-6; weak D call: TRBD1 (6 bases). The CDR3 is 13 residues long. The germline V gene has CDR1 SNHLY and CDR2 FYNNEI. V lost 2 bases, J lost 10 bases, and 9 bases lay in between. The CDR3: CASSERGGSPLHF. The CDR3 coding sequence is TGTGCCAGCAGTGAAAGGGGGGGATCACCCCTCCACTTT. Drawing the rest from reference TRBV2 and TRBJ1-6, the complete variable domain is EPEVTQTPSHQVTQMGQEVILRCVPISNHLYFYWYRQILGQKVEFLVSFYNNEISEKSEIFDDQFSVERPDGSNFTLKIRSTKLEDSAMYFCASSERGGSPLHFGNGTRLTVT.

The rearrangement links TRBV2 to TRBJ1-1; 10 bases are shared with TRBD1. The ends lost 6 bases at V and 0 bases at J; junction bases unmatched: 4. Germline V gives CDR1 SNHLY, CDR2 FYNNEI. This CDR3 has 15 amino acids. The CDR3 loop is CASSPGQGLNTEAFF. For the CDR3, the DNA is TGTGCCAGCAGCCCGGGACAGGGGTTGAACACTGAAGCTTTCTTT.

The DNA for the CDR3 is TGCAGCGTTGGGGGGCCAACTAGCGGGACCGATAGCTCCTACAATGAGCAGTTCTTC. Amino acid sequence: CSVGGPTSGTDSSYNEQFF. This chain joins TRBV29-1 and TRBJ2-1; 10 bases are a match to TRBD2. V was clipped by 4 bases and J by 0 bases; unmatched bases: 15. CDR3 length equals 19 residues. Germline CDR1 is SQVTM and CDR2 is ANQGSEA.

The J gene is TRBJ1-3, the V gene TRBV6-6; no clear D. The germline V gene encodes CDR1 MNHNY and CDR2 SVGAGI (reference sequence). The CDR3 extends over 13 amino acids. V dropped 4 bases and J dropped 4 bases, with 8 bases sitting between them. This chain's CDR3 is CASSSPQGNTIYF. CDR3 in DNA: TGTGCCAGCAGTTCCCCCCAAGGAAACACCATATATTTT.

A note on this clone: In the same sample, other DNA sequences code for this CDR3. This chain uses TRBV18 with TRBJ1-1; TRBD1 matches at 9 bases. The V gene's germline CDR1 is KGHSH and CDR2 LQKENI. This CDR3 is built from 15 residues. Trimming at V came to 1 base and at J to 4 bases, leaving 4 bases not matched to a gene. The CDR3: CASSPQTGGGTEAFF. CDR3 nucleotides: TGTGCCAGCTCACCACAAACAGGGGGCGGCACTGAAGCTTTCTTT.

The CDR3, as DNA: TGTGCCAGCAGCTTAGAAACTTCAAACTCTGGAAACACCATATATTTT. Protein: CASSLETSNSGNTIYF. V and J are TRBV7-2 and TRBJ1-3; no definite D call. The CDR3 loop spans 16 amino acids. Between the trimmed V and J ends, which lost 1 base and 0 bases, there was a span of 10 bases. Germline V gene sequence: CDR1 SGHTA, CDR2 FQGNSA.

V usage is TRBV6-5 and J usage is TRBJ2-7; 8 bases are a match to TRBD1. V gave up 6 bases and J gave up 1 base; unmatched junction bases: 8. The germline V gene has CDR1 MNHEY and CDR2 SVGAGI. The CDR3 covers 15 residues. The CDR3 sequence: CASSPVTGGSYEQYV. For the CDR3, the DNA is TGTGCCAGCAGCCCCGTCACAGGGGGATCCTACGAGCAGTACGTC.

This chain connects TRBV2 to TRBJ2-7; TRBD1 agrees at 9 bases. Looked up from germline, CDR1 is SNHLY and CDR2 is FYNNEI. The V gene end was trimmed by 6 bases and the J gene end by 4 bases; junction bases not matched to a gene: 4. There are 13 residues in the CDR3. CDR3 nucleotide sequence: TGTGCCAGCAGCCTAGACAGGGGGTACGAGCAGTACGTC. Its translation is CASSLDRGYEQYV.

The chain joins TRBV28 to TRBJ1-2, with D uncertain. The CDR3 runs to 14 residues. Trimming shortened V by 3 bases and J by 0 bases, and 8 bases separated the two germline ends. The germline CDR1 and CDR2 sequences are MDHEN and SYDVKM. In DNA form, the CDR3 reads TGTGCCAGCAGTTTCAGGTACCCTAACTATGGCTACACCTTC. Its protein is CASSFRYPNYGYTF.